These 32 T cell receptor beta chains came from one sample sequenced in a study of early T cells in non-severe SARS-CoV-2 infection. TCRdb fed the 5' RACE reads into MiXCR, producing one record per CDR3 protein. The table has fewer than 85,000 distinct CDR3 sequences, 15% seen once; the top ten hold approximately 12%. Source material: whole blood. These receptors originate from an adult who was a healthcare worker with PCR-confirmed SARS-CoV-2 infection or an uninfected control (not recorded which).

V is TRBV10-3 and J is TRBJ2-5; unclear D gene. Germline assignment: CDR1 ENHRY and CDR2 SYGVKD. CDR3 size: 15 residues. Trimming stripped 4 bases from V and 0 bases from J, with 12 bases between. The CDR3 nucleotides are TGTGCCATCAGTGTAAGGGATTCGTACCAAGAGACCCAGTACTTC. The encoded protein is CAISVRDSYQETQYF.

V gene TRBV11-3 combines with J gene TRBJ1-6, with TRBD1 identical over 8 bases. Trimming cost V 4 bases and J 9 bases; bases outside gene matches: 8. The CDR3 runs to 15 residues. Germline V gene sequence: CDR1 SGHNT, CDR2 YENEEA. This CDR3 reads CASSYSPGTGSPLHF. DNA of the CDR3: TGTGCCAGCAGCTACTCCCCCGGGACAGGTTCACCCCTCCACTTT.

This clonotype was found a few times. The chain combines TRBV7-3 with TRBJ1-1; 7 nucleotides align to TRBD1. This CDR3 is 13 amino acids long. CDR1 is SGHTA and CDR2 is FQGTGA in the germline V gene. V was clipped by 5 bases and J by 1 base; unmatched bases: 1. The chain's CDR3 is CASSAGGNTEAFF. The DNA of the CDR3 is TGTGCCAGCAGCGCAGGGGGGAACACTGAAGCTTTCTTT.

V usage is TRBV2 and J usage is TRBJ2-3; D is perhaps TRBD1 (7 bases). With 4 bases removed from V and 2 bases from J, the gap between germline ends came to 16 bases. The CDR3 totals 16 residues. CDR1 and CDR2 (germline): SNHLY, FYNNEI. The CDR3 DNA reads TGTGCCAGCAGTGTGGAGGGGGCGCTGGTCACAGATACGCAGTATTTT. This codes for CASSVEGALVTDTQYF.

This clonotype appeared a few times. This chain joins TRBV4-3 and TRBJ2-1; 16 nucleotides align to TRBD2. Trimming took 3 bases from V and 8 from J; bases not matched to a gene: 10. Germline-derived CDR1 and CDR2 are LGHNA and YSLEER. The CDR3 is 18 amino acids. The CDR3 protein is CASSHGTSGRAVGDEQFF. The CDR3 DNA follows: TGCGCCAGCAGCCATGGGACTAGCGGGAGGGCGGTGGGAGATGAGCAGTTCTTC.

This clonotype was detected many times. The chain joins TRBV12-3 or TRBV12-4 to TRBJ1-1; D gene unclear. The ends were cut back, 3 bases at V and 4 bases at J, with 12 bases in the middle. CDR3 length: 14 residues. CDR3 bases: TGTGCCAGCAGTTTGAGTGTGGCAGTCACTGAAGCTTTCTTT. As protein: CASSLSVAVTEAFF.

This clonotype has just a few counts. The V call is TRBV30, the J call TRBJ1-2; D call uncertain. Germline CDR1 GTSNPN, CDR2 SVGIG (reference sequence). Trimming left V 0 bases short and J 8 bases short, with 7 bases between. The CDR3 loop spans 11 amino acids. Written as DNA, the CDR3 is TGTGCCTGGAGTGTACGCGGGGGCTACACCTTC. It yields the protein CAWSVRGGYTF.

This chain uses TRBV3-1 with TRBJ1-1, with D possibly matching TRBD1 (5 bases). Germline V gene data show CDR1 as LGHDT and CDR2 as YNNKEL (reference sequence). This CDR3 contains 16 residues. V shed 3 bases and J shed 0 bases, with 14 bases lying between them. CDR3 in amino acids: CASSQKRTPMNTEAFF. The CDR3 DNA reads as TGTGCCAGCAGCCAGAAGCGGACACCCATGAACACTGAAGCTTTCTTT.

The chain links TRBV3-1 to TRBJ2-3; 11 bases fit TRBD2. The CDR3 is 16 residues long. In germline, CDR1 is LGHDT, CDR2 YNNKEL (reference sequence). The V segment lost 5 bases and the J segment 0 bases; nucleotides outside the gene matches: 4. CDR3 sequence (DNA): TGTGCCAGCAGCTGGACTAGCGGGTTTAGCACAGATACGCAGTATTTT. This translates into CASSWTSGFSTDTQYF.

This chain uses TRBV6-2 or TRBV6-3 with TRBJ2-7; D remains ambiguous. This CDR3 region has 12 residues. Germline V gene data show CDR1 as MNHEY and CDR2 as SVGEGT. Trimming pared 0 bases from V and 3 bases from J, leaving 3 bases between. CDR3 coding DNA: TGTGCCAGCAGTTACTCTAACTACGAGCAGTACTTC. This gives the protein CASSYSNYEQYF.

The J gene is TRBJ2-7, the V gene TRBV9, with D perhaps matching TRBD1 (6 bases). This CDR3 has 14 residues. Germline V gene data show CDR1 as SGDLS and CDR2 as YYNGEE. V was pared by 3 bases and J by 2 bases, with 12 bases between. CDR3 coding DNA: TGTGCCAGCAGCGAGGGACACCTGCCCTACGAGCAGTACTTC. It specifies CASSEGHLPYEQYF.

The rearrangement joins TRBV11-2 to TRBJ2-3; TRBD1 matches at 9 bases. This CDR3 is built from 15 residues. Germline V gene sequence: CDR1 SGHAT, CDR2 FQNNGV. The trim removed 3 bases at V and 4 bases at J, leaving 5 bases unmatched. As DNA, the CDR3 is TGTGCCAGCAGCTTCTACAGGGGGCAGGCAGATACGCAGTATTTT. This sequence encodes CASSFYRGQADTQYF.

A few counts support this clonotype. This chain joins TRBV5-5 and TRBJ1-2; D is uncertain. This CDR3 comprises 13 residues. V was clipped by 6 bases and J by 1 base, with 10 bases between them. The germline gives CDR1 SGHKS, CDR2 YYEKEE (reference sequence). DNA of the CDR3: TGTGCCAGCAACGAGGGAGTTAACTATGGCTACACCTTC. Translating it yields CASNEGVNYGYTF.

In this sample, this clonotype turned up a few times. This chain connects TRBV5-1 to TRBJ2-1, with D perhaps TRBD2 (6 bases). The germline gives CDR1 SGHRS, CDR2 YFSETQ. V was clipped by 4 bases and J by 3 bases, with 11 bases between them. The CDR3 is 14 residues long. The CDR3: CASSPGLLYNEQFF. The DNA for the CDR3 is TGCGCCAGCAGCCCGGGACTCCTCTACAATGAGCAGTTCTTC.

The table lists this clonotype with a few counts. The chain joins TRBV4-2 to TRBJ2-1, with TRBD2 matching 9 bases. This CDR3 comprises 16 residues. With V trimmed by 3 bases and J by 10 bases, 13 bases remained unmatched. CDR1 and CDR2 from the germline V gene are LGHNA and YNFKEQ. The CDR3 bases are TGTGCCAGCAGCCAGACACCGGCGGGAGGGGAAGGGGAGCAGTTCTTC. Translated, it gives CASSQTPAGGEGEQFF.

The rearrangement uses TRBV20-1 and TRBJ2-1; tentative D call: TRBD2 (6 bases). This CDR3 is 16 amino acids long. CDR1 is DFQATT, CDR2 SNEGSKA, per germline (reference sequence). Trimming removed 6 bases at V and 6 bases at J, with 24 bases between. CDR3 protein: CSANSLAVETLNEQFF. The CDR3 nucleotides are TGCAGTGCCAACTCCTTAGCGGTTGAAACTCTCAATGAGCAGTTCTTC.

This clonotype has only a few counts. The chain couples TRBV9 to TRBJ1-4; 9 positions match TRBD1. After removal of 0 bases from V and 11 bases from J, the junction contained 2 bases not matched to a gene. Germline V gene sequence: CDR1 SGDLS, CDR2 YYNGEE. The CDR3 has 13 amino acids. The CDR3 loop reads CASSVGGTGKLFF. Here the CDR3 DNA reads TGTGCCAGCAGCGTAGGGGGGACAGGGAAACTGTTTTTT.

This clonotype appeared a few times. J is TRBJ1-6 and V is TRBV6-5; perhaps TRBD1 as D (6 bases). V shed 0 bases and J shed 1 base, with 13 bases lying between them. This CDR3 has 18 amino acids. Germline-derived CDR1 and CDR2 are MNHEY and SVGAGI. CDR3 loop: CASSYSFARGSYNSPLHF. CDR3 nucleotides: TGTGCCAGCAGTTACTCGTTCGCCAGGGGATCCTATAATTCACCCCTCCACTTT.

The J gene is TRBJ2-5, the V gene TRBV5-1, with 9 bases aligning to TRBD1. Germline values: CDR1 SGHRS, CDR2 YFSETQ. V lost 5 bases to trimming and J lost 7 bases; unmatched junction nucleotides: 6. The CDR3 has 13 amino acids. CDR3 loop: CASRRDREVTQYF. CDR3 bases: TGCGCCAGCAGAAGGGACAGGGAGGTGACCCAGTACTTC.

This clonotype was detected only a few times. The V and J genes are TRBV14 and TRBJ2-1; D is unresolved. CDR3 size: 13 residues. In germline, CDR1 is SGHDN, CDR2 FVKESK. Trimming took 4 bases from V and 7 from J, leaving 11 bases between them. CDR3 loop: CASSLNRANEQFF. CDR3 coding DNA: TGTGCCAGCAGCCTCAATCGAGCTAATGAGCAGTTCTTC.

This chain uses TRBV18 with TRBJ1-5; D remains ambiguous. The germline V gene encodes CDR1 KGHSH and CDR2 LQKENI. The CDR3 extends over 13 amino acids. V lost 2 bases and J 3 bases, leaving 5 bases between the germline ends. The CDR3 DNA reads TGTGCCAGCTCACCAGCAGACAATCAGCCCCAGCATTTT. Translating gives CASSPADNQPQHF.

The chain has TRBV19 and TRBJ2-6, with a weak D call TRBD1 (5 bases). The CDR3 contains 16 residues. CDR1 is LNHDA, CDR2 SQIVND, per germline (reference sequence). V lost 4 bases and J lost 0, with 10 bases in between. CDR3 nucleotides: TGTGCCAGTAGTAAGAGACAGTCCTCTGGGGCCAACGTCCTGACTTTC. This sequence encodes CASSKRQSSGANVLTF.

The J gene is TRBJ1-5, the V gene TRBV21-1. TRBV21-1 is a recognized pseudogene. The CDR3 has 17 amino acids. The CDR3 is CASRIKSSGGSNQPQHF. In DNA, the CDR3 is TGTGCCAGCAGGATAAAAAGTTCGGGAGGCAGCAATCAGCCCCAGCATTTT.

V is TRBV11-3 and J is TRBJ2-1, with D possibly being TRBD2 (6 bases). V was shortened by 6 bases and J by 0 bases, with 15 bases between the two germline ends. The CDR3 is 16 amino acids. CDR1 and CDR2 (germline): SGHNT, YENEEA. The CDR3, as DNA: TGTGCCAGCAGTCCCCCGGAGGGCGGCTCCTACAATGAGCAGTTCTTC. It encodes CASSPPEGGSYNEQFF.

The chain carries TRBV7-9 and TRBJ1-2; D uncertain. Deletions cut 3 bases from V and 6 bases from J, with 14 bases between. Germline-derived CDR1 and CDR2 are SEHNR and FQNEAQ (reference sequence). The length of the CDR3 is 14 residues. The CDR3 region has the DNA TGTGCCAGCAGCTTTCCCGAAGGGCCAGATGGCTACACCTTC. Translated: CASSFPEGPDGYTF. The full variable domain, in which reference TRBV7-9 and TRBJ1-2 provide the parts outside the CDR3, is DTGVSQNPRHKITKRGQNVTFRCDPISEHNRLYWYRQTLGQGPEFLTYFQNEAQLEKSRLLSDRFSAERPKGSFSTLEIQRTEQGDSAMYLCASSFPEGPDGYTFGSGTRLTVV.

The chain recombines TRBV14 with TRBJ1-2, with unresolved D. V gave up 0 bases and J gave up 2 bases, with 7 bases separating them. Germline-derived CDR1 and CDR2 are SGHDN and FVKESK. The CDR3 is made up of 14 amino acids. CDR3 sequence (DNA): TGTGCCAGCAGCCAAGATGCCAGGAACTATGGCTACACCTTC. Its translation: CASSQDARNYGYTF.

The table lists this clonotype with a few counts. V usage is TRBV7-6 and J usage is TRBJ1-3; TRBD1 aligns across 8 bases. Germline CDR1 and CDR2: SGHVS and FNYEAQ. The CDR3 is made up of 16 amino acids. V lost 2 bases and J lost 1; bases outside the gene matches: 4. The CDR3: CASSLRQGASGNTIYF. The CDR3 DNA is TGTGCCAGCAGCTTAAGGCAGGGGGCATCTGGAAACACCATATATTTT.

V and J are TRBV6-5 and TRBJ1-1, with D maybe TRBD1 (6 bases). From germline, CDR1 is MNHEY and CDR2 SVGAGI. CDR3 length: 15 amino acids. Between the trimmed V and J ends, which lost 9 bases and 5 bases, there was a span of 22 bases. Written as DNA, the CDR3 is TGTGCCAGTCAACCAGGGGCTTCGGCCGGGACTGAAGCTTTCTTT. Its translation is CASQPGASAGTEAFF.

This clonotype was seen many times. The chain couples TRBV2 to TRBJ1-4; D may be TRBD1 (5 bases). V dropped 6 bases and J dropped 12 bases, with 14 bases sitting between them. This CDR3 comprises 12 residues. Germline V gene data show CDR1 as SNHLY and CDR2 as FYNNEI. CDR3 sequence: CASRGTGTELFF. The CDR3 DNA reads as TGTGCCAGCAGAGGAACCGGGACGGAACTGTTTTTT.

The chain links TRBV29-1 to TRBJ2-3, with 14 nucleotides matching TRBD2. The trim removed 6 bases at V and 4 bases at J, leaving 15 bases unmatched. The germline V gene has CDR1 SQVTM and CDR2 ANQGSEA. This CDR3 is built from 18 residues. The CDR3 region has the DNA TGCAGCGTAGGATTTCCCGGGACTAGCGGGAGTTGGCCAGATACGCAGTATTTT. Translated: CSVGFPGTSGSWPDTQYF.

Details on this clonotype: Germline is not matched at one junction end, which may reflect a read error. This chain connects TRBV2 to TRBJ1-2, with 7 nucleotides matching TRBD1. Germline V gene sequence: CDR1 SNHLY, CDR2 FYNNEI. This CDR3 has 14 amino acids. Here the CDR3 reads CASSDWGQTYVYTF. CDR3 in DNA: TGTGCCAGCAGTGATTGGGGACAGACTTATGTCTACACCTTC.

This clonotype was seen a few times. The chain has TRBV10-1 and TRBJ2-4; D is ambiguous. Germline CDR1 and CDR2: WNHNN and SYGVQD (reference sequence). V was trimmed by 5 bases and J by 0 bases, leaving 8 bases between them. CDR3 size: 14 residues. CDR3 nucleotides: TGCGCCAGCAGTCGAGCAATAGCCAAAAACATTCAGTACTTC. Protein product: CASSRAIAKNIQYF.